The 20 T cell receptor beta chains listed next were all sequenced from one sample in a study of neurological immune-mediated disorders. TCRdb processed the 5' RACE reads anew with MiXCR; each CDR3 protein has one entry. The sample includes 70,000 to 90,000 distinct CDR3 sequences, 4.5% to 6.5% of them seen just once. Source material: PBMCs. These receptor sequences come from a woman under 40 with multiple sclerosis.

This clonotype was counted many times. This chain joins TRBV7-2 and TRBJ2-5; no firm D call. This CDR3 contains 15 residues. In germline, CDR1 is SGHTA, CDR2 FQGNSA. Trimming removed 1 base from V and 5 bases from J, with 14 bases in between. CDR3 in amino acids: CASSLDTTRWETQYF. Written as DNA, the CDR3 is TGTGCCAGCAGCTTAGATACAACCCGCTGGGAGACCCAGTACTTC.

This clonotype was seen many times. This sequence joins TRBV29-1 and TRBJ2-3; D uncertain. Germline CDR1 and CDR2: SQVTM and ANQGSEA. With 6 bases removed from V and 3 bases from J, the gap between germline ends came to 16 bases. The length of the CDR3 is 14 residues. The CDR3 region is CSVVYNHGTDTQYF. The CDR3 DNA follows: TGCAGCGTCGTGTATAATCACGGAACAGATACGCAGTATTTT.

By sample fraction, this clonotype is medium-sized. The rearrangement links TRBV29-1 to TRBJ2-1, with 13 bases lining up with TRBD2. The CDR3 is made up of 14 amino acids. Germline-derived CDR1 and CDR2 are SQVTM and ANQGSEA. The ends lost 6 bases at V and 8 bases at J; junction bases unmatched: 7. CDR3 nucleotide sequence: TGCAGCGTAGTCGGGACTAGCGGGATCGATGAGCAGTTCTTC. Protein sequence: CSVVGTSGIDEQFF.

This clonotype was recorded many times. The rearrangement links TRBV12-5 to TRBJ2-1; no firm D call. CDR1 and CDR2 (germline): LGHNT, FRNRAP. Trimming pared 0 bases from V and 0 bases from J, leaving 18 bases between. This CDR3 contains 19 residues. The CDR3, as DNA: TGTGCTAGTGGTTTGGTAGTCGGATTTAGGAAACTCTCCTACAATGAGCAGTTCTTC. This translates into CASGLVVGFRKLSYNEQFF.

As for this clonotype: A much larger clone is a single base away; this may be a read error. The chain links TRBV7-8 to TRBJ1-1, with a weak D call TRBD1 (6 bases). Per the germline V gene, CDR1 is SGHVS and CDR2 is FQNEAQ. This CDR3 is built from 12 residues. The DNA for the CDR3 is TGTGACAGCAGGGGCCGGTCGAATGAAGCTTTCTTT. Residues: CDSRGRSNEAFF.

This clonotype was recorded at least ten times. This chain connects TRBV10-3 to TRBJ1-1; D is ambiguous. The CDR3 loop spans 11 amino acids. CDR1 is ENHRY, CDR2 SYGVKD, per germline. V was trimmed by 6 bases and J by 4 bases, leaving 6 bases between them. CDR3 in amino acids: CAIRESTEAFF. CDR3 DNA sequence: TGTGCCATCAGGGAATCCACTGAAGCTTTCTTT.

This clonotype is classed as medium-sized. The V call is TRBV5-5, the J call TRBJ2-3; 11 bases fit TRBD1. Germline CDR1 reads SGHKS; CDR2 reads YYEKEE (reference sequence). After removal of 3 bases from V and 6 bases from J, the junction contained 3 bases not matched to a gene. The CDR3 has 14 amino acids. CDR3 DNA: TGTGCCAGCAGCTCCGGGACAGGGGGGGATACGCAGTATTTT. As protein: CASSSGTGGDTQYF.

This clonotype was detected ten times or more. The V gene is TRBV5-1, the J gene TRBJ2-5; no reliable D call. The CDR3 has 15 residues. From germline, CDR1 is SGHRS and CDR2 YFSETQ. The V gene lost 0 bases and the J gene lost 2 bases, with 11 bases spanning the gap. CDR3 sequence reads: CASSLGPTGQETQYF. CDR3 sequence (DNA): TGCGCCAGCAGCTTGGGCCCGACTGGACAAGAGACCCAGTACTTC.

This clonotype has at least ten counts. CDR3: CASSLNVGEKLFF. The DNA for the CDR3 is TGCGCCAGCAGCCTTAACGTTGGTGAAAAACTGTTTTTT. The J gene is TRBJ1-4, the V gene TRBV5-1; unclear D gene. The CDR3 extends over 13 amino acids. Germline assignment: CDR1 SGHRS and CDR2 YFSETQ. V was cut by 4 bases and J by 7 bases, with 11 bases left in between.

This clonotype was recorded at least ten times. The CDR3 region has the DNA TGCAGTGCTTTGTACCACGGACTCTTCAACACTGAAGCTTTCTTT. Its protein product is CSALYHGLFNTEAFF. This chain links TRBV20-1 with TRBJ1-1; no clear D gene. The CDR3 sequence is 15 residues long. Trimming took 5 bases from V and 2 from J, leaving 18 bases between them. Per the germline V gene, CDR1 is DFQATT and CDR2 is SNEGSKA (reference sequence).

There are many counts of this clonotype. The chain links TRBV7-6 to TRBJ2-5; 9 nucleotides line up with TRBD1. The germline CDR1 and CDR2 sequences are SGHVS and FNYEAQ. The CDR3 runs to 15 residues. V trimming: 5 bases; J trimming: 4 bases; junction bases outside the gene matches: 8. The CDR3 DNA sequence: TGTGCCAGCAGCACTACAGGGGGCATCGGAGAGACCCAGTACTTC. It codes for CASSTTGGIGETQYF.

This clonotype came up many times. The chain carries TRBV4-1 and TRBJ1-2; TRBD1 matches 7 bases. The V gene's germline CDR1 is MGHRA and CDR2 YSYEKL. Losses at the gene ends were 5 bases for V and 4 bases for J; bases not matched to a gene: 7. The CDR3 has 14 amino acids. The CDR3 DNA sequence: TGCGCCAGCAGCTTTACAGGGGTCGGCTATGGCTACACCTTC. Translating it yields CASSFTGVGYGYTF.

This clonotype was seen repeatedly, ten times or more. J is TRBJ1-4 and V is TRBV5-1; D is possibly TRBD1 (5 bases). The germline V gene has CDR1 SGHRS and CDR2 YFSETQ. The germline V and J ends were trimmed by 3 bases and 6 bases, with 12 bases remaining between them. The CDR3 extends over 14 amino acids. The DNA for the CDR3 is TGCGCCAGCAGCTCCGGGCTAGGGGATGAAAAACTGTTTTTT. Amino acid sequence: CASSSGLGDEKLFF.

In its sample, this clonotype was seen a few times. This chain joins TRBV2 and TRBJ1-2, with a weak D call TRBD1 (5 bases). There are 14 residues in the CDR3. The germline V gene encodes CDR1 SNHLY and CDR2 FYNNEI. Trimming cost V 6 bases and J 4 bases, with 15 bases left between them. CDR3 nucleotide sequence: TGTGCCAGCAGCCCGGTTGGTGGGGGCTATGGCTACACCTTC. Amino acid sequence: CASSPVGGGYGYTF.

There are many counts of this clonotype. The rearrangement uses TRBV20-1 and TRBJ1-1; D is possibly TRBD1 (5 bases). This CDR3 spans 13 amino acids. Germline V gene sequence: CDR1 DFQATT, CDR2 SNEGSKA (reference sequence). The V end was cut by 1 base, the J end by 1 base, with 7 bases between. The DNA for the CDR3 is TGCAGTGCTAGAGCAAGGGGGAACACTGAAGCTTTCTTT. Encoded protein: CSARARGNTEAFF.

This chain connects TRBV5-1 to TRBJ1-1, with D possibly being TRBD1 (6 bases). V gave up 7 bases and J gave up 5 bases, with 15 bases separating them. CDR3 length: 13 amino acids. The germline CDR1 and CDR2 sequences are SGHRS and YFSETQ. The CDR3 here is CASARGATTEAFF. CDR3 coding DNA: TGCGCCAGCGCTCGGGGGGCGACTACTGAAGCTTTCTTT.

V and J are TRBV3-1 and TRBJ2-5, with D perhaps TRBD2 (6 bases). The CDR3 extends over 14 amino acids. Germline values: CDR1 LGHDT, CDR2 YNNKEL (reference sequence). Trimming removed 3 bases at V and 5 bases at J, with 13 bases between. CDR3 bases: TGTGCCAGCAGCCATACCGCCAGCGGGGAGACCCAGTACTTC. Translated, it gives CASSHTASGETQYF.

This clonotype was seen at least ten times. This chain connects TRBV7-3 to TRBJ2-5; no firm D call. Trimming removed 1 base at V and 3 bases at J, with 6 bases between. The germline CDR1 and CDR2 sequences are SGHTA and FQGTGA. The CDR3 length is 13 residues. The CDR3 sequence: CASSLNGEETQYF. The CDR3 DNA reads as TGTGCCAGCAGCTTAAATGGAGAAGAGACCCAGTACTTC.

This clonotype came up a few times. The CDR3 protein is CASSQVGTDTQYF. CDR3 nucleotides: TGCGCCAGCAGCCAGGTCGGCACAGATACGCAGTATTTT. The V call is TRBV4-1, the J call TRBJ2-3; D gene uncertain. The CDR3 is 13 amino acids. CDR1 and CDR2 from the germline V gene are MGHRA and YSYEKL. V shed 3 bases and J shed 1 base, with 5 bases lying between them.

This clonotype was picked up many times. J is TRBJ2-1 and V is TRBV20-1, with 7 bases identical to TRBD1. Germline CDR1 reads DFQATT; CDR2 reads SNEGSKA (reference sequence). V lost 4 bases, J lost 6 bases, and 12 bases stayed unmatched. The CDR3 loop spans 15 amino acids. CDR3 sequence reads: CSATTGVGVGNEQFF. As DNA, the CDR3 is TGCAGTGCTACCACAGGGGTTGGGGTAGGCAATGAGCAGTTCTTC.